Below, 31 T cell receptor beta chains from the same sample are listed, as sequenced in a study of shared clonotypes between healthy human individuals. The table came from immunoSEQ multiplex PCR; TCRdb's copy has only in-frame clones and leaves some out. Among around 690,000 clones listed, about 90% were seen once. Sequenced input: memory CD8+ T cells from PBMCs. As to subset: CD45RO+ cells pooled with CCR7-negative TemRA cells. These receptors all stem from a man younger than 35 in good health. Some clones in this sample may be carry-over from other donors' samples.

This rearrangement joins TRBV13 to TRBJ2-1; 10 bases agree with TRBD2. Germline CDR1 PRHDT, CDR2 FYEKMQ (reference sequence). V lost 4 bases and J lost 8; bases outside the gene matches: 8. The CDR3 is 15 residues long. This chain's CDR3 is CASSSLSGRADEQFF. CDR3 DNA: TGTGCCAGCAGCTCCTTGAGCGGGAGGGCGGATGAGCAGTTCTTC.

V is TRBV11-2 and J is TRBJ2-1, with D perhaps matching TRBD1 (6 bases). Trimming took off 5 bases at V and 1 base at J, with 18 bases between the two ends. Germline values: CDR1 SGHAT, CDR2 FQNNGV. The CDR3 consists of 17 residues. The CDR3: CASSLWPGASSYNEQFF. The CDR3 bases are TGTGCCAGCAGCCTCTGGCCAGGGGCGAGTTCCTACAATGAGCAGTTCTTC.

V gene TRBV7-9 combines with J gene TRBJ2-7, with TRBD2 as a possible D gene (6 bases). The CDR3 is made up of 15 amino acids. Germline loops: CDR1 SEHNR, CDR2 FQNEAQ (reference sequence). V lost 5 bases and J 0 bases, leaving 14 bases between the germline ends. The CDR3 loop is CASSASADYSYEQYF. The CDR3 DNA reads as TGTGCCAGCAGCGCCAGTGCGGACTACTCCTACGAGCAGTACTTC.

The V call is TRBV9, the J call TRBJ1-1; 7 bases map to TRBD1. The CDR3 length is 14 residues. After removal of 3 bases from V and 4 bases from J, the junction contained 6 bases not matched to a gene. Per the germline V gene, CDR1 is SGDLS and CDR2 is YYNGEE. CDR3 loop: CASSGGDSVTEAFF. CDR3 coding DNA: TGTGCCAGCAGCGGTGGGGACAGCGTCACTGAAGCTTTCTTT.

V is TRBV7-8 and J is TRBJ1-4; TRBD1 agrees at 9 bases. The CDR3 spans 15 residues. With V trimmed by 5 bases and J by 7 bases, 8 bases remained unmatched. The germline gives CDR1 SGHVS, CDR2 FQNEAQ. The CDR3 here is CASSPIQGAGEKLFF. In DNA form, the CDR3 reads TGTGCCAGCAGCCCTATACAGGGGGCGGGTGAAAAACTGTTTTTT. The whole variable domain, filled in from reference TRBV7-8 and TRBJ1-4, reads GAGVSQSPRYKVAKRGQDVALRCDPISGHVSLFWYQQALGQGPEFLTYFQNEAQLDKSGLPSDRFFAERPEGSVSTLKIQRTQQEDSAVYLCASSPIQGAGEKLFFGSGTQLSVL.

The chain links TRBV4-1 to TRBJ1-4; D call uncertain. Germline V gene sequence: CDR1 MGHRA, CDR2 YSYEKL. The CDR3 has 13 residues. The ends were cut back, 4 bases at V and 6 bases at J, with 9 bases in the middle. CDR3 DNA: TGCGCCAGCAGCCTCATGGGAGATGAAAAACTGTTTTTT. This gives the protein CASSLMGDEKLFF.

The rearrangement joins TRBV27 to TRBJ2-3; TRBD2 agrees at 9 bases. Germline values: CDR1 MNHEY, CDR2 SMNVEV (reference sequence). The ends lost 6 bases at V and 0 bases at J; junction bases unmatched: 7. The CDR3 spans 16 residues. CDR3 residues: CASRDGLAYSTDTQYF. The CDR3, as DNA: TGTGCCAGCAGAGACGGACTAGCGTACAGCACAGATACGCAGTATTTT.

The chain is built from TRBV7-6 and TRBJ2-5; 7 bases line up with TRBD2. J was trimmed by 5 bases and V by 5 bases; bases with no gene match: 11. There are 15 residues in the CDR3. CDR1 is SGHVS, CDR2 FNYEAQ, per germline. This CDR3 reads CASSPGGGVRETQYF. The CDR3 nucleotides read TGTGCCAGCAGCCCAGGTGGGGGGGTTCGGGAGACCCAGTACTTC.

V and J are TRBV10-1 and TRBJ2-3; the match to TRBD2 covers 7 bases. The germline CDR1 and CDR2 sequences are WNHNN and SYGVQD (reference sequence). This CDR3 spans 14 amino acids. The J segment lost 5 bases and the V segment lost 8 bases, leaving 10 bases of the junction unmatched. Written as DNA, the CDR3 is TGCGCCAGCGGGGGGGGTGATTCAGGAGATACGCAGTATTTT. Amino acid sequence: CASGGGDSGDTQYF.

V is TRBV28 and J is TRBJ2-1; D unresolved. With 7 bases removed from V and 9 bases from J, the gap between germline ends came to 19 bases. Per germline, CDR1 MDHEN and CDR2 SYDVKM. CDR3 length equals 14 residues. CDR3: CASNQLELVGEQFF. CDR3 bases: TGTGCCAGCAACCAGTTGGAGTTGGTCGGTGAGCAGTTCTTC.

The chain links TRBV28 to TRBJ2-2; 8 nucleotides align to TRBD1. With V trimmed by 4 bases and J by 9 bases, 10 bases remained unmatched. The germline gives CDR1 MDHEN, CDR2 SYDVKM. This CDR3 contains 15 residues. CDR3 sequence (DNA): TGTGCCAGCAGTTACACAGGGGGTTCGATCTGGGAGCTGTTTTTT. Protein sequence: CASSYTGGSIWELFF.

The chain uses TRBV15 and TRBJ2-5, with D possibly being TRBD1 (6 bases). The CDR3 contains 18 residues. Germline V gives CDR1 LNHNV, CDR2 YYDKDF (reference sequence). Trimming stripped 0 bases from V and 5 bases from J, with 22 bases between. CDR3 region: CATSRDLLDRSLEETQYF. CDR3 nucleotide sequence: TGTGCCACCAGCAGAGACCTACTGGACAGAAGCCTGGAGGAGACCCAGTACTTC.

The chain has TRBV19 and TRBJ2-2; D is possibly TRBD2 (5 bases). The CDR3 totals 15 residues. V was pared by 3 bases and J by 1 base, with 9 bases between. Germline lookup yields CDR1 LNHDA and CDR2 SQIVND (reference sequence). This chain's CDR3 is CASSILRGNTGELFF. The CDR3 DNA follows: TGTGCCAGTAGTATTCTCCGGGGGAACACCGGGGAGCTGTTTTTT.

This clone is a singleton in its sample. V and J are TRBV27 and TRBJ2-7, with D hard to call. V dropped 6 bases and J dropped 1 base, with 10 bases sitting between them. The CDR3 consists of 13 residues. Germline CDR1 reads MNHEY; CDR2 reads SMNVEV (reference sequence). The CDR3 protein is CASSFDASYEQYF. Here the CDR3 DNA reads TGTGCCAGCAGCTTCGACGCGTCCTACGAGCAGTACTTC.

V is TRBV27 and J is TRBJ1-6, with a possible D match to TRBD1 (5 bases). The V end lost 4 bases, the J end lost 8 bases, and 18 bases lay between the germline ends. The CDR3 length is 16 residues. CDR1 MNHEY and CDR2 SMNVEV come from the germline V gene (reference sequence). The chain's CDR3 is CASSSGRGGIHSPLHF. The CDR3, as DNA: TGTGCCAGCAGTTCCGGGAGGGGCGGGATACATTCACCCCTCCACTTT.

V usage is TRBV10-1 and J usage is TRBJ2-5, with D possibly being TRBD2 (6 bases). Germline CDR1 is WNHNN and CDR2 is SYGVQD (reference sequence). This CDR3 region has 16 residues. Trimming shortened V by 2 bases and J by 5 bases, and 18 bases separated the two germline ends. The CDR3 bases are TGCGCCAGCAGTGAGGTGGTACGGGGAGGTGTCGAGACCCAGTACTTC. Protein: CASSEVVRGGVETQYF.

This clone has just a few counts. The chain uses TRBV10-3 and TRBJ2-7; a weak D match, TRBD1 (5 bases). Trimming stripped 2 bases from V and 2 bases from J, with 7 bases between. CDR3 length: 13 residues. The germline V gene encodes CDR1 ENHRY and CDR2 SYGVKD. The CDR3 reads CAISETGAYEQYF. In nucleotides, the CDR3 is TGTGCCATCAGTGAGACAGGAGCCTACGAGCAGTACTTC.

The chain has TRBV27 and TRBJ2-7, with TRBD2 matching 8 bases. V shed 3 bases and J 6 bases; nucleotides not matched to a gene: 13. The length of the CDR3 is 16 residues. CDR1 and CDR2 from the germline V gene are MNHEY and SMNVEV (reference sequence). The CDR3 DNA reads as TGTGCCAGCAGTTTGTTCGCGAGCGGGAGAGTGGGCGAGCAGTACTTC. This sequence encodes CASSLFASGRVGEQYF.

V is TRBV28 and J is TRBJ1-3; the D gene is possibly TRBD1 (6 bases). V was clipped by 6 bases and J by 0 bases, with 12 bases between them. Germline-derived CDR1 and CDR2 are MDHEN and SYDVKM. The CDR3 covers 15 residues. The CDR3 reads CASSPDSYSGNTIYF. The CDR3, as DNA: TGTGCCAGCAGCCCGGACAGCTACTCTGGAAACACCATATATTTT.

V usage is TRBV15 and J usage is TRBJ1-5; TRBD1 might be the D (6 bases). V was clipped by 3 bases and J by 0 bases, with 12 bases between them. CDR3 length equals 16 residues. CDR1 is LNHNV and CDR2 is YYDKDF in the germline V gene (reference sequence). CDR3 nucleotides: TGTGCCACCAGCAGTAGGACAGCATATAGCAATCAGCCCCAGCATTTT. It translates to CATSSRTAYSNQPQHF.

V gene TRBV27 combines with J gene TRBJ2-2; the match to TRBD2 covers 7 bases. Per the germline V gene, CDR1 is MNHEY and CDR2 is SMNVEV (reference sequence). The CDR3 has 20 amino acids. The junction had 20 bases not matched to a gene; V was cut back by 2 bases and J by 5 bases. The CDR3 DNA follows: TGTGCCAGCAGTTTAAAGACCTTGTATCCGCGGGGGAGGGATACCGGGGAGCTGTTTTTT. Its translation: CASSLKTLYPRGRDTGELFF.

As regards this clone: A far bigger clonotype differs at one base, so this is likely a read error. V gene TRBV7-6 combines with J gene TRBJ2-1, with 9 bases that match TRBD2. CDR1 is SGHVS and CDR2 is FNYEAQ in the germline V gene. The length of the CDR3 is 15 residues. The V segment lost 5 bases and the J segment 2 bases; nucleotides outside the gene matches: 4. DNA for the CDR3: TGTGCCAGCAGCGAAATAGCGGGAGCCTACAATGAGCAGTTCTTC. This translates into CASSEIAGAYNEQFF.

This chain joins TRBV19 and TRBJ2-7, with a possible D match to TRBD1 (6 bases). There are 14 residues in the CDR3. Germline V gives CDR1 LNHDA, CDR2 SQIVND (reference sequence). Trimming removed 7 bases at V and 6 bases at J, with 19 bases between. The CDR3 region is CASNPGTLGLEQYF. The CDR3, as DNA: TGTGCCAGTAACCCCGGGACACTGGGGCTCGAGCAGTACTTC.

The chain couples TRBV19 to TRBJ2-1, with D perhaps TRBD2 (6 bases). The ends were cut back, 0 bases at V and 7 bases at J, with 13 bases in the middle. There are 15 residues in the CDR3. Germline CDR1 and CDR2: LNHDA and SQIVND (reference sequence). CDR3 protein: CASSIDGLAWNEQFF. Here the CDR3 DNA reads TGTGCCAGTAGTATAGATGGTCTAGCGTGGAATGAGCAGTTCTTC.

This clone was found once. The chain couples TRBV7-6 to TRBJ2-1; D is perhaps TRBD2 (5 bases). Trimming left V 5 bases short and J 7 bases short, with 18 bases between. Germline V CDR1 and CDR2: SGHVS, FNYEAQ. The CDR3 loop spans 15 amino acids. The CDR3 region has the DNA TGTGCCAGCAGCCCAGAGGGCTCACTGAGGAATGAGCAGTTCTTC. Amino acids: CASSPEGSLRNEQFF.

V gene TRBV27 combines with J gene TRBJ1-2; possible D gene TRBD1, 5 bases. Trimming shortened V by 8 bases and J by 6 bases, and 13 bases separated the two germline ends. CDR1 and CDR2 (germline): MNHEY, SMNVEV (reference sequence). The length of the CDR3 is 12 residues. The CDR3 DNA sequence: TGTGCCAGCGGGTCAGGGCACGATGGCTACACCTTC. The encoded protein is CASGSGHDGYTF.

This clone came up once. V usage is TRBV4-1 and J usage is TRBJ2-2; D is unclear. The CDR3 totals 14 residues. From germline, CDR1 is MGHRA and CDR2 YSYEKL. The V and J ends lost 1 base and 6 bases respectively, with 9 bases between them. CDR3 residues: CASSQGGISGELFF. The DNA for the CDR3 is TGCGCCAGCAGCCAAGGAGGCATCTCCGGGGAGCTGTTTTTT.

This clone was found once. The gene calls are TRBV29-1 and TRBJ1-2; D remains unclear. The CDR3 loop spans 13 amino acids. Germline values: CDR1 SQVTM, CDR2 ANQGSEA. The V gene lost 4 bases and the J gene lost 1 base, with 10 bases spanning the gap. The DNA of the CDR3 is TGCAGCGTTGCCCGCGGCGATAACTATGGCTACACCTTC. Translation gives CSVARGDNYGYTF.

The chain employs TRBV5-6 and TRBJ1-2; 9 positions agree with TRBD1. V shed 4 bases, J shed 7 bases, and the junction held 11 bases outside the gene matches. This CDR3 is built from 15 residues. Germline loops: CDR1 SGHDT, CDR2 YYEEEE. The CDR3 DNA follows: TGTGCCAGCAGCATGCACGGGACAGGGAGGGGTGGCTACACCTTC. This codes for CASSMHGTGRGGYTF.

This rearrangement joins TRBV27 to TRBJ2-1; the D gene is possibly TRBD2 (6 bases). Trimming stripped 6 bases from V and 4 bases from J, with 19 bases between. The CDR3 is made up of 16 amino acids. Germline V gives CDR1 MNHEY, CDR2 SMNVEV (reference sequence). CDR3 bases: TGTGCCAGCAGACCGCTGCCGGGACTGAAATACAATGAGCAGTTCTTC. This gives the protein CASRPLPGLKYNEQFF.

The sample holds one count of this clone. The chain recombines TRBV10-3 with TRBJ2-1, with TRBD1 identical over 8 bases. The CDR3 extends over 15 amino acids. Germline V CDR1 and CDR2: ENHRY, SYGVKD. Trimming took 6 bases from V and 7 from J; bases not matched to a gene: 11. DNA of the CDR3: TGTGCCATCAGCCAAGGACAGGGCGGCAGGAATGAGCAGTTCTTC. This gives the protein CAISQGQGGRNEQFF.